The rows below give T cell receptor beta chains drawn from one sample of a study of post-analysis software for immune sequencing data. MiXCR, run by TCRdb on the PCR reads, gives a single entry per CDR3 protein. The sample carries around 250,000 distinct CDR3 sequences, 36% recorded once. What was sequenced was blood. These receptors were taken from a girl between 10 and 17 years old with multiple sclerosis. CDR3s include the opening cysteine and the closing phenylalanine or tryptophan. Each record gives: J gene, V gene, D gene, clone size, CDR3 DNA, CDR3 protein. A D gene is named only where the DNA matches it firmly. Clone size is given for some rows only: seen once, a few or many times, or a class if the clone is expanded.

J: TRBJ2-4
V: TRBV20-1
D: NA
size: many
DNA: TGCAGTGCTAGACGGTCACAGGGTGAGAACATTCAGTACTTC
CDR3: CSARRSQGENIQYF

J: TRBJ2-1
V: TRBV29-1
D: NA
size: few
DNA: TGCAGCGTGGGGGGGGCTGGCCGGAGCTCCTACAATGAGCAGTTCTTC
CDR3: CSVGGAGRSSYNEQFF

J: TRBJ2-6
V: TRBV5-1
D: NA
size: NA
DNA: TGCGCCAGCAGCTTGCGGCGGGCCACCCGGGACTCAGGGGCCAACGTCCTGACTTTC
CDR3: CASSLRRATRDSGANVLTF

J: TRBJ2-1
V: TRBV9
D: NA
size: many
DNA: TGTGCCAGCAGCGAAGGGACCAGGAGCTCCTACAATGAGCAGTTCTTC
CDR3: CASSEGTRSSYNEQFF

J: TRBJ1-2
V: TRBV29-1
D: NA
size: few
DNA: TGCAGCGTTAGATGGTGGGATCCAAACTATGGCTACACCTTC
CDR3: CSVRWWDPNYGYTF

J: TRBJ2-1
V: TRBV5-4
D: TRBD2
size: many
DNA: TGTGCCAGCAGCGGGCCTAGCGGCCACAATGAGCAGTTCTTC
CDR3: CASSGPSGHNEQFF

J: TRBJ2-7
V: TRBV20-1
D: TRBD2
size: NA
DNA: TGCAGTGCTAGACCCGGGACTAGCGGGGGCTCCTACGAGCAGTACTTC
CDR3: CSARPGTSGGSYEQYF

J: TRBJ1-1
V: TRBV20-1
D: TRBD1
size: many
DNA: TGCAGTGCTATTCTGCAGGGGGATGAAGCTTTCTTT
CDR3: CSAILQGDEAFF

J: TRBJ2-3
V: TRBV28
D: NA
size: many
DNA: TGTGCCAGCAGTAGGTGGGAAGGCCAGGGAAAAGATACGCAGTATTTT
CDR3: CASSRWEGQGKDTQYF

J: TRBJ2-1
V: TRBV12-3/TRBV12-4
D: NA
size: NA
DNA: TGTGCCAGCAGTTTAGCCGGTCCGGGGACTTACAATGAGCAGTTCTTC
CDR3: CASSLAGPGTYNEQFF

J: TRBJ2-3
V: TRBV28
D: TRBD2
size: NA
DNA: TGTGCCAGCAGTTCGACCCTCACTAGCGGGGGCCGGGGAGATACGCAGTATTTT
CDR3: CASSSTLTSGGRGDTQYF

J: TRBJ2-1
V: TRBV12-3/TRBV12-4
D: TRBD2
size: few
DNA: TGTACCAGCAGTTTATCAAGCGGGAGGAGTAATGAGCAGTTCTTC
CDR3: CTSSLSSGRSNEQFF

J: TRBJ2-1
V: TRBV7-6
D: NA
size: NA
DNA: TGTGCCAGCAGCTGGGCAGGGGAGACCAATGAGCAGTTCTTC
CDR3: CASSWAGETNEQFF

J: TRBJ1-4
V: TRBV20-1
D: TRBD1
size: many
DNA: TGCAGTGCCCCGGGACAGGGGAATGAAAAACTGTTTTTT
CDR3: CSAPGQGNEKLFF

J: TRBJ2-1
V: TRBV20-1
D: NA
size: NA
DNA: TGCAGTGCTAGAGATCGGGCTGAGCAGTTCTTC
CDR3: CSARDRAEQFF

J: TRBJ2-7
V: TRBV7-8
D: TRBD2
size: NA
DNA: TGTGCCAGCAGCTTAGTGACTAGCGGGAGACGCAACAATGAGCAGTACTTC
CDR3: CASSLVTSGRRNNEQYF

J: TRBJ2-4
V: TRBV20-1
D: TRBD2
size: NA
DNA: TGCAGTGCCCGACTAGCGGGGGGGCCCCTTCAGTACTTC
CDR3: CSARLAGGPLQYF

J: TRBJ1-1
V: TRBV6-6
D: NA
size: NA
DNA: TGTGCCAGCAGTCATATCCGGGAGAACACTGAAGCTTTCTTT
CDR3: CASSHIRENTEAFF

J: TRBJ1-1
V: TRBV18
D: TRBD1
size: many
DNA: TGTGCCAGCTCACCGACAGGGGCCACTGAAGCTTTCTTT
CDR3: CASSPTGATEAFF

J: TRBJ2-1
V: TRBV9
D: NA
size: many
DNA: TGTGCCAGCAGCGTATGGGAAGACCCACACGCCCACAATGAGCAGTTCTTC
CDR3: CASSVWEDPHAHNEQFF

J: TRBJ2-1
V: TRBV5-5
D: NA
size: many
DNA: TGTGCCAGCAGCTCCGGTATGGGGAACAATGAGCAGTTCTTC
CDR3: CASSSGMGNNEQFF

J: TRBJ1-1
V: TRBV7-2
D: TRBD1
size: few
DNA: TGTGCCAGCAGCTCCTTTACAGGGGACACTGAAGCTTTCTTT
CDR3: CASSSFTGDTEAFF

J: TRBJ2-4
V: TRBV3-1
D: NA
size: NA
DNA: TGTGCCAGCAGCCCTTATCCTTCCAAAAACATTCAGTACTTC
CDR3: CASSPYPSKNIQYF

J: TRBJ1-1
V: TRBV6-4
D: TRBD1
size: many
DNA: TGTGCCAGCAGTGACTTGACAGGGAGAGCTTTCTTT
CDR3: CASSDLTGRAFF

J: TRBJ1-1
V: TRBV5-1
D: NA
size: NA
DNA: TGCGCCAGCAGCCCGGGGGCTTTATCGGGAACTGAAGCTTTCTTT
CDR3: CASSPGALSGTEAFF

J: TRBJ2-2
V: TRBV6-1
D: NA
size: NA
DNA: TGTGCCAGTACGGAATATTTCCTGAACACCGGGGAGCTGTTTTTT
CDR3: CASTEYFLNTGELFF

J: TRBJ1-6
V: TRBV15
D: NA
size: many
DNA: TGTGCCACCAGCAGAGAGGGACGGCTCTATAATTCACCCCTCCACTTT
CDR3: CATSREGRLYNSPLHF

J: TRBJ1-5
V: TRBV6-2/TRBV6-3
D: NA
size: NA
DNA: TGTGCCAACAGGAGGTCTGGGGGACTGGATCAGCCCCAGCATTTT
CDR3: CANRRSGGLDQPQHF

J: TRBJ2-1
V: TRBV27
D: NA
size: many
DNA: TGTGCCAGCAGTAATAACCTCAACAATGAGCAGTTCTTC
CDR3: CASSNNLNNEQFF

J: TRBJ2-5
V: TRBV3-1
D: NA
size: many
DNA: TGTGCCAGCAGCCAAGTGGGACCTCCTCGGGAGACCCAGTACTTC
CDR3: CASSQVGPPRETQYF

J: TRBJ1-5
V: TRBV6-1
D: NA
size: many
DNA: TGTGCCAGCAGTGACAGGGAAGGGCTTCAGCCCCAGCATTTT
CDR3: CASSDREGLQPQHF

J: TRBJ2-4
V: TRBV7-3
D: NA
size: NA
DNA: TGTGCCAGCAGCTTAAGGGCCCCTGGGCAGAAGGGGAACATTCAGTACTTC
CDR3: CASSLRAPGQKGNIQYF

J: TRBJ2-1
V: TRBV2
D: NA
size: NA
DNA: TGTGCCAGCAGCCGAGGCGCGGATAGGTACAATGAGCAGTTCTTC
CDR3: CASSRGADRYNEQFF

J: TRBJ1-6
V: TRBV27
D: NA
size: NA
DNA: TGTGCCAGCAGTCCCGACCCAGGGGCCCTCTATAATTCACCCCTCCACTTT
CDR3: CASSPDPGALYNSPLHF

J: TRBJ2-3
V: TRBV6-6
D: TRBD2
size: many
DNA: TGTGCCAGCAGGGGAACGGGAGGCAGAAGCACAGATACGCAGTATTTT
CDR3: CASRGTGGRSTDTQYF

J: TRBJ1-1
V: TRBV24-1
D: NA
size: few
DNA: TGTGCCACCAGTGATAATGGATGGACTGAAGCTTTCTTT
CDR3: CATSDNGWTEAFF

J: TRBJ2-5
V: TRBV7-2
D: TRBD2
size: NA
DNA: TGTGCCAGCAGCATCATCGGGAGGGCCAAGGAGCAGTACTTC
CDR3: CASSIIGRAKEQYF

J: TRBJ2-3
V: TRBV9
D: NA
size: many
DNA: TGTGCCAGCAGCGTCGATACGACTAGGAGGACAGATACGCAGTATTTT
CDR3: CASSVDTTRRTDTQYF

J: TRBJ2-5
V: TRBV5-1
D: TRBD1
size: NA
DNA: TGCGCCAGCAGGATGGGGACAGGCGTACAAGAGACCCAGTACTTC
CDR3: CASRMGTGVQETQYF

J: TRBJ2-7
V: TRBV20-1
D: NA
size: NA
DNA: TGCAGTGCTAGGGGTCCGGGTGCTCGGGGGTCCCACGAGCAGTACTTC
CDR3: CSARGPGARGSHEQYF

J: TRBJ1-2
V: TRBV30
D: NA
size: NA
DNA: TGTGCCTGGAGTCCGGGGGGCTATGGCTACACCTTC
CDR3: CAWSPGGYGYTF

J: TRBJ2-1
V: TRBV7-8
D: NA
size: NA
DNA: TGTGCCAGCAGCCCTAAGACAGGGAGGATCTCCTACAATGAGCAGTTCTTC
CDR3: CASSPKTGRISYNEQFF

J: TRBJ2-1
V: TRBV4-2
D: TRBD2
size: NA
DNA: TGTGCCAGCAGCCAAGATCTCGGGCGGGGGGGTGCCTACAATGAGCAGTTCTTC
CDR3: CASSQDLGRGGAYNEQFF

J: TRBJ2-1
V: TRBV19
D: NA
size: NA
DNA: TGTGCCAGTCAACACGGCCCGGGACTCTCCTACAATGAGCAGTTCTTC
CDR3: CASQHGPGLSYNEQFF

J: TRBJ1-3
V: TRBV20-1
D: NA
size: NA
DNA: TGCAGTGCTAGCGGTCGAGGGTCTGGAAACACCATATATTTT
CDR3: CSASGRGSGNTIYF

J: TRBJ1-2
V: TRBV11-2
D: NA
size: NA
DNA: TGTGCCAGCGGGGGGGGAAGCTATGGCTACACCTTC
CDR3: CASGGGSYGYTF

J: TRBJ2-5
V: TRBV5-1
D: NA
size: NA
DNA: TGCGCCAGCAGCTTGAGTCGACTCGACCAAGAGACCCAGTACTTC
CDR3: CASSLSRLDQETQYF

J: TRBJ2-2
V: TRBV7-9
D: NA
size: NA
DNA: TGTGCCAGCAGCCCTAAAGAGGGCCTTACTGTTTTCGGCACCGGGGAGCTGTTTTTT
CDR3: CASSPKEGLTVFGTGELFF

J: TRBJ2-3
V: TRBV20-1
D: TRBD2
size: many
DNA: TGCAGTGCTGTCATGACTAGCGGGCGCACAGATACGCAGTATTTT
CDR3: CSAVMTSGRTDTQYF

J: TRBJ2-1
V: TRBV7-2
D: NA
size: once
DNA: TGTGCCAGCAGCTTAGGGACCGGGACTCTGACCTACAATGAGCAGTTCTTC
CDR3: CASSLGTGTLTYNEQFF

J: TRBJ2-3
V: TRBV20-1
D: TRBD2
size: NA
DNA: TGCAGTGCTACGGGACAGGGTCCGGGACTAGCGGGAGCCCCGGACACAGATACGCAGTATTTT
CDR3: CSATGQGPGLAGAPDTDTQYF

J: TRBJ2-7
V: TRBV6-5
D: NA
size: NA
DNA: TGTGCCAGCAGTTACTCGACGTACGAAACCGAGCAGTACTTC
CDR3: CASSYSTYETEQYF

J: TRBJ1-2
V: TRBV28
D: TRBD1
size: NA
DNA: TGTGCCAGCAGGGGGGACAGGGTTTATTATGGCTACACCTTC
CDR3: CASRGDRVYYGYTF

J: TRBJ1-4
V: TRBV7-9
D: TRBD1
size: many
DNA: TGTGCCAGCAGCCCGGACAGGCAGAATGAAAAACTGTTTTTT
CDR3: CASSPDRQNEKLFF

J: TRBJ2-1
V: TRBV6-2/TRBV6-3
D: TRBD2
size: NA
DNA: TGTGCCAGCAAGCGGGACTCCTACAATGAGCAGTTCTTC
CDR3: CASKRDSYNEQFF